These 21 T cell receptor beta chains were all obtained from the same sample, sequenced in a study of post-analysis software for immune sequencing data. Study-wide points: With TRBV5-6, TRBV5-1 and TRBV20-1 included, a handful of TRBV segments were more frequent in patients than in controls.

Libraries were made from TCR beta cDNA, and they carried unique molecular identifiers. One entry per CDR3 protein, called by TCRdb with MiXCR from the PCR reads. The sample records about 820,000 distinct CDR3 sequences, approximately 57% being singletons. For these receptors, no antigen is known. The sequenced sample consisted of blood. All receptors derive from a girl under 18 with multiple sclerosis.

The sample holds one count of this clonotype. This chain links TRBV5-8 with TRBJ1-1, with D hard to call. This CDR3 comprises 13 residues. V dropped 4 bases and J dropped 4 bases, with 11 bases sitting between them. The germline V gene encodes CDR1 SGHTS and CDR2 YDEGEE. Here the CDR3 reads CASSVAILTEAFF. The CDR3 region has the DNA TGTGCCAGCAGCGTAGCGATCCTCACTGAAGCTTTCTTT.

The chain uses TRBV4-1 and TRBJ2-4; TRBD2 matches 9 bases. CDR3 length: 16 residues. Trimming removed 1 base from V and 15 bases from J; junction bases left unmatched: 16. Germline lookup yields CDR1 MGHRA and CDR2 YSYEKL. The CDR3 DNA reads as TGCGCCAGCAGCCAAGTAGGGGGACTAGCCTTTAGCCAGGTGTACTTC. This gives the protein CASSQVGGLAFSQVYF.

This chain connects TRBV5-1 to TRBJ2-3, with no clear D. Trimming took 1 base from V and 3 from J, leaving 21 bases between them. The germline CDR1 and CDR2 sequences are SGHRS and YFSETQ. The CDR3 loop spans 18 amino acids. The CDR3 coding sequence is TGCGCCAGCAGCTTGCCCCACCTAGGCACAGCTTGGACAGATACGCAGTATTTT. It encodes CASSLPHLGTAWTDTQYF.

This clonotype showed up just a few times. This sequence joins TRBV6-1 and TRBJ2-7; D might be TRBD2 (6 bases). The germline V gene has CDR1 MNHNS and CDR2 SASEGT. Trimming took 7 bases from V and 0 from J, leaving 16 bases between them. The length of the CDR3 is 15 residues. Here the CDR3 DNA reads TGTGCCAGCACCTTCGGACTACCTAACTCCTACGAGCAGTACTTC. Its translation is CASTFGLPNSYEQYF.

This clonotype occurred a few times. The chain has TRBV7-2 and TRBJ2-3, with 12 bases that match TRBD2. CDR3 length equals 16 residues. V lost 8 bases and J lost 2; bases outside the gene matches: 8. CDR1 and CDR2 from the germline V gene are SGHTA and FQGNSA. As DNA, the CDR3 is TGTGCCAGCGGCCTCGGACTAGCGGGGTACACAGATACGCAGTATTTT. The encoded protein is CASGLGLAGYTDTQYF.

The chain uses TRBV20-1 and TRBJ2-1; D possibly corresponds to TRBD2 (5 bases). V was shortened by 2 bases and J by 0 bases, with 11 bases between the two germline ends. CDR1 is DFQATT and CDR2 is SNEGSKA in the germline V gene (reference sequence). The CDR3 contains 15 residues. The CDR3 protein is CSARTRADSYNEQFF. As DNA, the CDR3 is TGCAGTGCTAGAACCCGAGCGGACTCCTACAATGAGCAGTTCTTC.

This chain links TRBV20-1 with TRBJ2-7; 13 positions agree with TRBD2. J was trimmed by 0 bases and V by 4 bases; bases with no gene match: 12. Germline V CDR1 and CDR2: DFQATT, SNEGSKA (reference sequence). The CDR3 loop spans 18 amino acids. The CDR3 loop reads CSAKTSRLAGGSSYEQYF. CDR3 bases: TGCAGTGCTAAAACCTCAAGACTAGCGGGAGGTAGCTCCTACGAGCAGTACTTC.

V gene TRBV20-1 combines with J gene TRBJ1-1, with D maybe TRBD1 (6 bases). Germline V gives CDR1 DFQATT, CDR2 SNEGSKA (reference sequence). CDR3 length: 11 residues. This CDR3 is CRGGMNTEAFF. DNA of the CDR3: TGCAGAGGGGGTATGAACACTGAAGCTTTCTTT.

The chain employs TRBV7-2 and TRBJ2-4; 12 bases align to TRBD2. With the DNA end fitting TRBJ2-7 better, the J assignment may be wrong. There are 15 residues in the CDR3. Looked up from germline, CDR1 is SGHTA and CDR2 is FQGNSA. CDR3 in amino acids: CASSLGTSGWDEQYF. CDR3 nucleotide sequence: TGTGCCAGCAGCCTCGGGACTAGCGGGTGGGACGAGCAGTACTTC.

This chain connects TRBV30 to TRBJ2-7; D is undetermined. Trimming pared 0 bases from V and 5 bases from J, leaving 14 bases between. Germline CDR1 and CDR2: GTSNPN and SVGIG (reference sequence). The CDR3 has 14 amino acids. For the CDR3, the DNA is TGTGCCTGGAGTGTACCCGGCTCCCTCCACGAGCAGTACTTC. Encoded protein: CAWSVPGSLHEQYF. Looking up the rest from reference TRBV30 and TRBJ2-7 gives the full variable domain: SQTIHQWPATLVQPVGSPLSLECTVEGTSNPNLYWYRQAAGRGLQLLFYSVGIGQISSEVPQNLSASRPQDRQFILSSKKLLLSDSGFYLCAWSVPGSLHEQYFGPGTRLTVT.

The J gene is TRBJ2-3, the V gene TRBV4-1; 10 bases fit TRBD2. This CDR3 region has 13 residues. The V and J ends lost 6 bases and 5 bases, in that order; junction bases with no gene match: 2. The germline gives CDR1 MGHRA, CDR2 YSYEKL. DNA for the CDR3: TGCGCCAGCAGGCTAGCGGGGGAAGATACGCAGTATTTT. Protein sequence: CASRLAGEDTQYF.

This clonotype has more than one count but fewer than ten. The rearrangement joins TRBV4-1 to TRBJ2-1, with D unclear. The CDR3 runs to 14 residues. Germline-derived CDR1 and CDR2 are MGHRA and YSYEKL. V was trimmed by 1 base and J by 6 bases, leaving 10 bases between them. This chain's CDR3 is CASSQGPIPNEQFF. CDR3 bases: TGCGCCAGCAGCCAAGGCCCCATTCCCAATGAGCAGTTCTTC.

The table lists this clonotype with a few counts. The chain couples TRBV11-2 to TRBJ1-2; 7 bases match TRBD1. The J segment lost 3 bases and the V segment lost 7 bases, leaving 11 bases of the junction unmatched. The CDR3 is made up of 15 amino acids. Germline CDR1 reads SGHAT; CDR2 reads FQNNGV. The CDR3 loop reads CASNPETGRHYGYTF. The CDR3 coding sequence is TGTGCCAGCAATCCGGAGACAGGGCGTCACTATGGCTACACCTTC.

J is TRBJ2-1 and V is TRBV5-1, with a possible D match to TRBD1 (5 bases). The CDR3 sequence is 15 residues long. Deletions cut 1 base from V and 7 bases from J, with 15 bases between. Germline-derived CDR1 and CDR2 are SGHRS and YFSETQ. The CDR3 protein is CASSLLETVVNEQFF. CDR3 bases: TGCGCCAGCAGCTTGCTGGAGACAGTAGTAAATGAGCAGTTCTTC.

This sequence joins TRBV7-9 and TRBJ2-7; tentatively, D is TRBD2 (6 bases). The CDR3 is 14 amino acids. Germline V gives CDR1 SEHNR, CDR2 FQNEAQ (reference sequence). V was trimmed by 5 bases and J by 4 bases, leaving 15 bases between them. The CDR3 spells CASSPGTLRYEQYF. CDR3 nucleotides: TGTGCCAGCAGCCCCGGGACTCTACGATACGAGCAGTACTTC. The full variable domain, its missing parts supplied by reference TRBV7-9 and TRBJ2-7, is DTGVSQNPRHKITKRGQNVTFRCDPISEHNRLYWYRQTLGQGPEFLTYFQNEAQLEKSRLLSDRFSAERPKGSFSTLEIQRTEQGDSAMYLCASSPGTLRYEQYFGPGTRLTVT.

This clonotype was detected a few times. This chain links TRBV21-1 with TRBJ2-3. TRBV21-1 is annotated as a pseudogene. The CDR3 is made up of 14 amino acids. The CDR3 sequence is CASSKVRLGDTQYF. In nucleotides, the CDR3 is TGTGCCAGCAGCAAAGTGCGACTCGGAGATACGCAGTATTTT.

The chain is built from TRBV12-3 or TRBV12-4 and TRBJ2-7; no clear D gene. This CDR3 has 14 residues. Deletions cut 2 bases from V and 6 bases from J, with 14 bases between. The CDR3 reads CASSLWTLSAEQYF. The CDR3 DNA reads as TGTGCCAGCAGTTTATGGACGCTAAGCGCCGAGCAGTACTTC.

The CDR3 region is CASSQEGAGGDTQYF. The DNA for the CDR3 is TGTGCCAGCAGCCAAGAGGGAGCGGGGGGGGATACGCAGTATTTT. This chain links TRBV4-2 with TRBJ2-3; 10 nucleotides line up with TRBD2. Germline V gene lookup returns CDR1 LGHNA and CDR2 YNFKEQ. The CDR3 contains 15 residues. With 0 bases clipped from V and 6 bases from J, the junction kept 3 bases outside the gene matches.

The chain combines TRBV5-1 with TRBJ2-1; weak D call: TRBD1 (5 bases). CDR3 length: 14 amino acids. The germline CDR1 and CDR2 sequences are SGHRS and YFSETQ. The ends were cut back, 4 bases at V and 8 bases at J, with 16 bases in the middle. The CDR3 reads CASSVRGPHDEQFF. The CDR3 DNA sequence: TGCGCCAGCAGCGTAAGGGGTCCACACGATGAGCAGTTCTTC. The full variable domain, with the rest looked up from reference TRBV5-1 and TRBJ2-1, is KAGVTQTPRYLIKTRGQQVTLSCSPISGHRSVSWYQQTPGQGLQFLFEYFSETQRNKGNFPGRFSGRQFSNSRSEMNVSTLELGDSALYLCASSVRGPHDEQFFGPGTRLTVL.

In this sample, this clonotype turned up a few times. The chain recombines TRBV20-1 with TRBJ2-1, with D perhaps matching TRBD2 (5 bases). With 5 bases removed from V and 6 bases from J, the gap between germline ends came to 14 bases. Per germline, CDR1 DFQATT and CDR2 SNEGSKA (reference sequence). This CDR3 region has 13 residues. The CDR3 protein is CSAPIPGGNEQFF. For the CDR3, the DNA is TGCAGTGCTCCAATTCCTGGAGGCAATGAGCAGTTCTTC.

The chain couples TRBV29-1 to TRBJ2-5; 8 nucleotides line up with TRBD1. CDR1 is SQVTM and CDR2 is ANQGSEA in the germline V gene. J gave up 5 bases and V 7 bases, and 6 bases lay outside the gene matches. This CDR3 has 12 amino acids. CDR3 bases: TGCAGCGGAAGGACAGGGACGGAGACCCAGTACTTC. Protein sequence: CSGRTGTETQYF.